This record looks at one T cell receptor beta chain sequence and its context. In the authors' workflow: Amplification of reference gene primers was used by the study to estimate nucleated cell counts. Profiling relied on immunoSEQ multiplex PCR, and the TCRdb table lists in-frame clones only, not all of them. Clone size and V and J calls were adopted from that table, with D and trimming inferred from the DNA. The sample yields 90,000 or so clones, around 90% seen once. This CDR3 spans 16 amino acids. V was clipped by 0 bases and J by 3 bases, with 12 bases between them. Looked up from germline, CDR1 is ENHRY and CDR2 is SYGVKD. This sample was included in a study of blood T cell repertoires in COVID-19. Study overall: Sites across the United States, Italy and Spain contributed samples from acute and convalescent COVID-19. Sources were T cells, B-cell-depleted T cells, or PBMCs; the material itself was cDNA or gDNA.

The sequence was collected from an elderly woman with active or convalescent COVID-19. The sequenced sample consisted of peripheral blood. The V gene is TRBV10-3, the J gene TRBJ2-1, with a weak D call TRBD2 (5 bases). The CDR3 nucleotides read TGTGCCATCAGTGAGTCCGGACGGGGATTCTACAATGAGCAGTTCTTC. It specifies CAISESGRGFYNEQFF.